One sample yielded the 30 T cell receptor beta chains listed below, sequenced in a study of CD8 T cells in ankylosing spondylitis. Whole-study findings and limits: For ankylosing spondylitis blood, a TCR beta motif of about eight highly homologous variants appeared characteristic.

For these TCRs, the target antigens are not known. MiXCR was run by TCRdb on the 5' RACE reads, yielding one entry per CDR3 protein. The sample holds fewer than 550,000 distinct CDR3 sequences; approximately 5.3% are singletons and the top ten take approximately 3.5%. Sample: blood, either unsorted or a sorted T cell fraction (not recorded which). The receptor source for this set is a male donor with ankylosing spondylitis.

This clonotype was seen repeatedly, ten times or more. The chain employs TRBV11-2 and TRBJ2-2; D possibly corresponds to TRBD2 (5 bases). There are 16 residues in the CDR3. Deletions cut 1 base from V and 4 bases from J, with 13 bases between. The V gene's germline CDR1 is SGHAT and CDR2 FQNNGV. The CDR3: CASSLVPGRGTGELFF. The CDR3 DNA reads TGTGCCAGCAGCTTAGTCCCCGGACGGGGCACCGGGGAGCTGTTTTTT.

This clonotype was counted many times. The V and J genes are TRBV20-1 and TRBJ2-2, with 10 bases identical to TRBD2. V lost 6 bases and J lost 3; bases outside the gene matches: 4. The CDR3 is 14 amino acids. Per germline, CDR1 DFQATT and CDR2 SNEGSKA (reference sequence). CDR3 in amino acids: CSARTSGDTGELFF. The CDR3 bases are TGCAGTGCCAGAACTAGCGGGGACACCGGGGAGCTGTTTTTT.

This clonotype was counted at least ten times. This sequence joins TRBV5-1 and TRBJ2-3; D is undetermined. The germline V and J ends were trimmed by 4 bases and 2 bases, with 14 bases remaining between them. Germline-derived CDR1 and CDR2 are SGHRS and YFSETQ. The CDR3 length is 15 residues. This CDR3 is CASSPLRLPTDTQYF. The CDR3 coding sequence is TGCGCCAGCAGCCCCCTAAGACTCCCCACAGATACGCAGTATTTT.

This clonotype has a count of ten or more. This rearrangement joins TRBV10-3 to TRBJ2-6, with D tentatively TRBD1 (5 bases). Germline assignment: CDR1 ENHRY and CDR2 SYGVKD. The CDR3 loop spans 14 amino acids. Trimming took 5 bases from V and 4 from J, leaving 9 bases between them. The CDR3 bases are TGTGCCATCAGTCAGGGCTCCGGGGCCAACGTCCTGACTTTC. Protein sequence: CAISQGSGANVLTF.

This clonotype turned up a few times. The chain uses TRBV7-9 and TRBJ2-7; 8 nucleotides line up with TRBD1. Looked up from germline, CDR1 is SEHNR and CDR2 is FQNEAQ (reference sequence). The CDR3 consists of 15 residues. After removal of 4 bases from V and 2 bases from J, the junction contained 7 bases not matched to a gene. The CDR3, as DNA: TGTGCCAGCAGCTCGTACAGGGGGGACACCTACGAGCAGTACTTC. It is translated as CASSSYRGDTYEQYF.

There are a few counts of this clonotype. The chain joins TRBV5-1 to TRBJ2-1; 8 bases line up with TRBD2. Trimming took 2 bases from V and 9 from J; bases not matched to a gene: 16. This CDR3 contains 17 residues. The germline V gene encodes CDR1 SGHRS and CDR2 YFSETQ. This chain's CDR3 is CASSFTKAGVVDGEQFF. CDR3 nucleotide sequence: TGCGCCAGCAGCTTCACGAAAGCGGGAGTAGTGGACGGTGAGCAGTTCTTC.

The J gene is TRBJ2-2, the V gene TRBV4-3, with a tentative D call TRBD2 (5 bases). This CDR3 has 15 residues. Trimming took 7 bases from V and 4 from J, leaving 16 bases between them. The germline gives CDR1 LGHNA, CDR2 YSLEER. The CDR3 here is CASNSGPSSTGELFF. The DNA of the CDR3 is TGCGCCAGCAACAGCGGCCCAAGTTCCACCGGGGAGCTGTTTTTT.

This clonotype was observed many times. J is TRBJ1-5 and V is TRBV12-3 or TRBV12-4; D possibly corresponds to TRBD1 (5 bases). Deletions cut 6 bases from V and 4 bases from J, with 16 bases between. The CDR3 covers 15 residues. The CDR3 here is CASSRDLGRNQPQHF. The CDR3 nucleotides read TGTGCCAGCAGCCGGGACCTCGGGCGGAATCAGCCCCAGCATTTT.

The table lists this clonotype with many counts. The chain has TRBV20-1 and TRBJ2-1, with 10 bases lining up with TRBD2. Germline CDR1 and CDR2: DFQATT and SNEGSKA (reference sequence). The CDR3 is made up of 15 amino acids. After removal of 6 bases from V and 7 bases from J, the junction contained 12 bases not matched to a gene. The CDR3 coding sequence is TGCAGTGCCCCCATAGCGGGGGGCCCGAGTAATGAGCAGTTCTTC. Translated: CSAPIAGGPSNEQFF.

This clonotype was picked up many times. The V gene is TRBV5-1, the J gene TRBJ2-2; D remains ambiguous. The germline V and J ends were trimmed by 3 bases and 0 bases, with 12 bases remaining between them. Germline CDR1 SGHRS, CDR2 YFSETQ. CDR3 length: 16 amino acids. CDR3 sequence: CASSSPTLPNTGELFF. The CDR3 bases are TGCGCCAGCAGCTCACCTACTCTCCCGAACACCGGGGAGCTGTTTTTT.

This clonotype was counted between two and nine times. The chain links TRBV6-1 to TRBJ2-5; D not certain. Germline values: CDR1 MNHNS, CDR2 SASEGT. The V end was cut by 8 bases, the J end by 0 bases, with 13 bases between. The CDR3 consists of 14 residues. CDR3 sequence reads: CASGYQAYQETQYF. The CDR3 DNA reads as TGTGCCAGCGGATATCAGGCATACCAAGAGACCCAGTACTTC.

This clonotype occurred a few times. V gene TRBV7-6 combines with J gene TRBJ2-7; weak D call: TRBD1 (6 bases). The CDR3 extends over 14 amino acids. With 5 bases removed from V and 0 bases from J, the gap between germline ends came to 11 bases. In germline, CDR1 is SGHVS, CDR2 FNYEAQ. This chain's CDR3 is CASSTQQGSYEQYF. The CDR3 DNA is TGTGCCAGCAGCACCCAACAGGGCTCCTACGAGCAGTACTTC.

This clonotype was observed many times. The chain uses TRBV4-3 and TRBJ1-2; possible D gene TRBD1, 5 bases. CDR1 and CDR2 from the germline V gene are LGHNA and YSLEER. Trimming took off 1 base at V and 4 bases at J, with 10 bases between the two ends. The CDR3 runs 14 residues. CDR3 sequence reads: CASSQVWQGYGYTF. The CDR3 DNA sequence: TGCGCCAGCAGCCAAGTGTGGCAGGGCTATGGCTACACCTTC.

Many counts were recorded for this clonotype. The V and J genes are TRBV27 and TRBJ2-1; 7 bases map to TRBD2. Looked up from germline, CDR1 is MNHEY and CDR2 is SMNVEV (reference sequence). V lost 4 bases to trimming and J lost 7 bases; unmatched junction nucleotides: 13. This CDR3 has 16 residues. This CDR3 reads CASSSLTSAWENEQFF. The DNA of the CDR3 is TGTGCCAGCAGTTCCTTAACTAGCGCCTGGGAAAATGAGCAGTTCTTC.

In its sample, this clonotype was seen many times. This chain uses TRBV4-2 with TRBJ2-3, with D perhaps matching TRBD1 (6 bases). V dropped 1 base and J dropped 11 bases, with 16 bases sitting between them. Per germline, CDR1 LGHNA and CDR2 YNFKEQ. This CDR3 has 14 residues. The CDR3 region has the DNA TGTGCCAGCAGCCAAGGGACAGATCTGGTCGGGCAGTATTTT. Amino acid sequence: CASSQGTDLVGQYF.

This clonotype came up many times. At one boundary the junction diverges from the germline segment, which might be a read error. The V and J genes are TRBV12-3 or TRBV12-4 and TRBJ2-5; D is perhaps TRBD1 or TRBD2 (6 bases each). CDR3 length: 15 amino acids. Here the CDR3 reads CASRLRGSGGETQYF. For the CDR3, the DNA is TGTGCCAGCCGTTTGAGGGGGTCCGGGGGAGAGACCCAGTACTTC.

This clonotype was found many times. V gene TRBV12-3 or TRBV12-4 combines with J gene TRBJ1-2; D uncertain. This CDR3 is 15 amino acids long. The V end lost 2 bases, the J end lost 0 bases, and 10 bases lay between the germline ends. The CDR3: CASSLQRQANYGYTF. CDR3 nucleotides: TGTGCCAGCAGTTTACAGAGACAAGCTAACTATGGCTACACCTTC.

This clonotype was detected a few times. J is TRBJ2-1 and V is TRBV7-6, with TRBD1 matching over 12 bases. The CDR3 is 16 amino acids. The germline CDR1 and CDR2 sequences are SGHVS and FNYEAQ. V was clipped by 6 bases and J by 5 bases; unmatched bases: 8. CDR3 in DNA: TGTGCCAGCAGTTCGGGACAGGGGGCGGGTAACAATGAGCAGTTCTTC. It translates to CASSSGQGAGNNEQFF.

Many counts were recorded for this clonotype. The CDR3 nucleotides read TGCAGTGCCAGACAGGGGCCCAACTATGGCTACACCTTC. Its protein product is CSARQGPNYGYTF. The chain combines TRBV20-1 with TRBJ1-2, with 8 bases aligning to TRBD1. The CDR3 runs 13 residues. Losses at the gene ends were 6 bases for V and 2 bases for J; bases not matched to a gene: 5. Germline V CDR1 and CDR2: DFQATT, SNEGSKA (reference sequence).

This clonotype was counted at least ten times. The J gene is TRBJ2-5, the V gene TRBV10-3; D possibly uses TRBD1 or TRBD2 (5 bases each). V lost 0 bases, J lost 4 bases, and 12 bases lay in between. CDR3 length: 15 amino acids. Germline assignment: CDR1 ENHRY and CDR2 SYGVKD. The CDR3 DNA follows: TGTGCCATCAGTGAGTCGAGAGGGGTCGGAGAGACCCAGTACTTC. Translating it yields CAISESRGVGETQYF.

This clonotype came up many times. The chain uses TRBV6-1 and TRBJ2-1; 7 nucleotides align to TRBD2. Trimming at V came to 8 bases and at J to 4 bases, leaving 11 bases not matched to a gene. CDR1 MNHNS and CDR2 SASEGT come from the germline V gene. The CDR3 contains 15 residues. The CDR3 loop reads CASGWAGVEYNEQFF. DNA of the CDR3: TGTGCCAGCGGCTGGGCGGGAGTGGAGTACAATGAGCAGTTCTTC.

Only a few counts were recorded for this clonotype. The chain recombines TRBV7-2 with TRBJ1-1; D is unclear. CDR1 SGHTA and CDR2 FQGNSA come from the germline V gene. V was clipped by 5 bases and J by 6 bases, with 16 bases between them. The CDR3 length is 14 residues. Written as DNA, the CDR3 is TGTGCCAGCAGCCAGAGTTGGGGTGGAGCTGAAGCTTTCTTT. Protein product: CASSQSWGGAEAFF.

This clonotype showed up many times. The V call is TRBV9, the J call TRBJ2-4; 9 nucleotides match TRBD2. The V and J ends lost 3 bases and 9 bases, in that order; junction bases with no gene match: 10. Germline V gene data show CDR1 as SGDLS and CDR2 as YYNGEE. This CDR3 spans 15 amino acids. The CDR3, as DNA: TGTGCCAGCAGCGCGACTCCTAGCGGGAAGGGCATTCAGTACTTC. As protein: CASSATPSGKGIQYF. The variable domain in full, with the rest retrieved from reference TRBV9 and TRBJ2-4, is DSGVTQTPKHLITATGQRVTLRCSPRSGDLSVYWYQQSLDQGLQFLIQYYNGEERAKGNILERFSAQQFPDLHSELNLSSLELGDSALYFCASSATPSGKGIQYFGAGTRLSVL.

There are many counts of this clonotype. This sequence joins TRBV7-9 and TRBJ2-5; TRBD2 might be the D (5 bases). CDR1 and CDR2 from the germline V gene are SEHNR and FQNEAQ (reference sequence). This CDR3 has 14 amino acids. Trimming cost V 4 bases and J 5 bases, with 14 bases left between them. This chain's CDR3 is CASSSLARRETQYF. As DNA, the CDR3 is TGTGCCAGCAGCTCTCTGGCGAGGAGGGAGACCCAGTACTTC.

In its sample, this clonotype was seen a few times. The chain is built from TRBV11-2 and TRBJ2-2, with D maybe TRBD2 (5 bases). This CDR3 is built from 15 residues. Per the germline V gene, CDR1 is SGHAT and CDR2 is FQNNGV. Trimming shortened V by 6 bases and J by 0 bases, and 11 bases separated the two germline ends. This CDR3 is CASRPSGANTGELFF. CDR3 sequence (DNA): TGTGCCAGCAGGCCCAGCGGAGCGAACACCGGGGAGCTGTTTTTT.

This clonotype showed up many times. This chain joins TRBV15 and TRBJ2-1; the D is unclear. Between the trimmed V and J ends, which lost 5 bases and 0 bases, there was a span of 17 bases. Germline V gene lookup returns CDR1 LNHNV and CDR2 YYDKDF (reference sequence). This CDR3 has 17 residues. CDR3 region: CATSGRGTELSYNEQFF. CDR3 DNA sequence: TGTGCCACCAGCGGACGCGGAACGGAACTCTCCTACAATGAGCAGTTCTTC.

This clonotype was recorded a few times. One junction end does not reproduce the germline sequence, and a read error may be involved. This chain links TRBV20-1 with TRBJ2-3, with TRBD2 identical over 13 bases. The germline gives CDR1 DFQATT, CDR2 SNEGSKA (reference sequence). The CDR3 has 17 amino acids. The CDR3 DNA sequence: TGCTGTGCTAGAGACCGGACTAGCGGGAGAGGGACAGATACGCAGTATTTT. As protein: CCARDRTSGRGTDTQYF.

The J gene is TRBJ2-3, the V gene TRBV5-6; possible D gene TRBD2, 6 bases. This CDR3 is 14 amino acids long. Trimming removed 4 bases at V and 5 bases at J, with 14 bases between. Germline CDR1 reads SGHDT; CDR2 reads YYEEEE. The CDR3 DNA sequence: TGTGCCAGCAGCCGAAGGACCGGGGGAGATACGCAGTATTTT. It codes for CASSRRTGGDTQYF.

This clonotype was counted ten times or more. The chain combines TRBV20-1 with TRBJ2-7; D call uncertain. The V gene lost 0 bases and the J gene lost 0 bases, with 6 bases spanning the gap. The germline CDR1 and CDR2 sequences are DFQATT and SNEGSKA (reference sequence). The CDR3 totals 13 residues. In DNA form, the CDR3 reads TGCAGTGCTAGAGAGGTCAGCTCCTACGAGCAGTACTTC. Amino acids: CSAREVSSYEQYF.

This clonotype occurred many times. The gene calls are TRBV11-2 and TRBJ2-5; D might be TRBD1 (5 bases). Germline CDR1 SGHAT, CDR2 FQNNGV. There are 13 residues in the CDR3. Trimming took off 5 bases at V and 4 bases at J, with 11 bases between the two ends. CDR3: CASSQQGTETQYF. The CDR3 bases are TGTGCCAGCAGCCAGCAGGGTACAGAGACCCAGTACTTC.